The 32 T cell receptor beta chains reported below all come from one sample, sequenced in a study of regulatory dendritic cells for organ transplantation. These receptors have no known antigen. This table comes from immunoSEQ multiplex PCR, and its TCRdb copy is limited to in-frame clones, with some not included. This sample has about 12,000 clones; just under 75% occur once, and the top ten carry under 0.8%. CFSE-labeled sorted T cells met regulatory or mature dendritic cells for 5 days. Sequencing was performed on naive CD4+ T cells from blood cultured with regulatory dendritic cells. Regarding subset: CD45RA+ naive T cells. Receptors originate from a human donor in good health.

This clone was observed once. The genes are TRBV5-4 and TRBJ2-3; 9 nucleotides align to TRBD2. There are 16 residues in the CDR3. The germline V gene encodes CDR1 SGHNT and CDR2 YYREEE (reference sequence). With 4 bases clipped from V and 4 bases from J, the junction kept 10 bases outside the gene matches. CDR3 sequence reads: CASSPQLAGSADTQYF. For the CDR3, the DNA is TGTGCCAGCAGCCCGCAGCTAGCGGGGAGTGCAGATACGCAGTATTTT.

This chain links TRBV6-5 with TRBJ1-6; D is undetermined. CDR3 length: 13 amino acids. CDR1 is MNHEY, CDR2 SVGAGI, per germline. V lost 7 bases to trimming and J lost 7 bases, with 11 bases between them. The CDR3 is CASKEVANSPLHF. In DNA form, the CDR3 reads TGTGCCAGCAAGGAGGTTGCGAATTCACCCCTCCACTTT.

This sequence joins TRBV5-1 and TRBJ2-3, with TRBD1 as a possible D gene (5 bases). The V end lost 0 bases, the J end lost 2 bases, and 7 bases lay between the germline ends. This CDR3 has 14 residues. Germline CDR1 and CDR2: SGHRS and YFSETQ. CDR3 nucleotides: TGCGCCAGCAGCTTGGGACAGACCACAGATACGCAGTATTTT. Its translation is CASSLGQTTDTQYF.

In DNA, the CDR3 is TGCGCCAGCAGGCCCGGGACAGGGCAACAAGAGACCCAGTACTTC. Its translation: CASRPGTGQQETQYF. The chain uses TRBV5-1 and TRBJ2-5, with TRBD1 matching over 9 bases. J gave up 2 bases and V 5 bases, and 7 bases lay outside the gene matches. CDR1 and CDR2 from the germline V gene are SGHRS and YFSETQ. This CDR3 contains 15 residues.

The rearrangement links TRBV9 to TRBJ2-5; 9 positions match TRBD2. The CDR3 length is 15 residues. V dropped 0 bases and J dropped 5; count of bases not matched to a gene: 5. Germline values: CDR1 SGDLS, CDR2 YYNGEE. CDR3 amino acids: CASSVGTSDGETQYF. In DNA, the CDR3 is TGTGCCAGCAGCGTAGGGACTAGCGACGGGGAGACCCAGTACTTC.

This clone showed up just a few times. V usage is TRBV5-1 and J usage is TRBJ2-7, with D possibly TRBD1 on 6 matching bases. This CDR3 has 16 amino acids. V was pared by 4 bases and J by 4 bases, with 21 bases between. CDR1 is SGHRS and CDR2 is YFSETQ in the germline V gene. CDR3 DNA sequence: TGCGCCAGCAGCATCCTCACCGGGACAATACTATACGAGCAGTACTTC. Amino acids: CASSILTGTILYEQYF.

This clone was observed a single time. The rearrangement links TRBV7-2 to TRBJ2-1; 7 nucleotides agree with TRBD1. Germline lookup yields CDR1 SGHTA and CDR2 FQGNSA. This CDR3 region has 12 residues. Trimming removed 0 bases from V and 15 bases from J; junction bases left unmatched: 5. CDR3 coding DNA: TGTGCCAGCAGCTTAGCCGACAGGGATTTGTTCTTC. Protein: CASSLADRDLFF. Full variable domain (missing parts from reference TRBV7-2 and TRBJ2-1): GAGVSQSPSNKVTEKGKDVELRCDPISGHTALYWYRQSLGQGLEFLIYFQGNSAPDKSGLPSDRFSAERTGGSVSTLTIQRTQQEDSAVYLCASSLADRDLFFGPGTRLTVL.

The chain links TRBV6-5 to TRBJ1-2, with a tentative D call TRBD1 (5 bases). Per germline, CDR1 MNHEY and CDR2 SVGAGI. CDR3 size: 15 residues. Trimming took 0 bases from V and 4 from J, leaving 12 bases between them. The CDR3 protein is CASSYSTRAGYGYTF. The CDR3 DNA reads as TGTGCCAGCAGTTACTCGACCAGGGCTGGCTATGGCTACACCTTC.

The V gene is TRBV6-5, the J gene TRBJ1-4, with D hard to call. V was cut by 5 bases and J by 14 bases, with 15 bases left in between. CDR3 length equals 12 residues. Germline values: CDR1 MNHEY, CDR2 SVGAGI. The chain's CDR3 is CASSEAVGWLFF. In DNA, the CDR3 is TGTGCCAGCAGTGAAGCGGTCGGATGGCTGTTTTTT.

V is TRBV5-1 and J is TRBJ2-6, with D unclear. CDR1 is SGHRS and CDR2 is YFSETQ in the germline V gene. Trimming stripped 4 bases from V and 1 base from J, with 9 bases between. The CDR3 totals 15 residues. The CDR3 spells CASSRGNSGANVLTF. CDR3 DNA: TGCGCCAGCAGCCGAGGAAATTCTGGGGCCAACGTCCTGACTTTC.

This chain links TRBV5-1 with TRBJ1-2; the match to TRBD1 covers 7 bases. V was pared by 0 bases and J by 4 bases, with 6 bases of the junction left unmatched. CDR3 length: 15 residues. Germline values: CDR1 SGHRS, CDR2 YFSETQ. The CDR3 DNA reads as TGCGCCAGCAGCTTGGAACAGGGGAGCTTCTATGGCTACACCTTC. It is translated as CASSLEQGSFYGYTF.

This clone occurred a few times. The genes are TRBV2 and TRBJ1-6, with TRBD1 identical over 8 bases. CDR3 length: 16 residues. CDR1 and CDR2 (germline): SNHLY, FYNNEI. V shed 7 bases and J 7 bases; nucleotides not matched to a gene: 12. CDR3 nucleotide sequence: TGTGCCAGCAATACTCCGGACAGGGATGAAAATTCACCCCTCCACTTT. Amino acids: CASNTPDRDENSPLHF.

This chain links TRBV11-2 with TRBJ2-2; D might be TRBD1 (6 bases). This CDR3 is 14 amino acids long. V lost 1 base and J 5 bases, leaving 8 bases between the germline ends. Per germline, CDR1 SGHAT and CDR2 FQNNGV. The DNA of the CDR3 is TGTGCCAGCAGCTTAGTCAGGGGAACCGGGGAGCTGTTTTTT. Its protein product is CASSLVRGTGELFF.

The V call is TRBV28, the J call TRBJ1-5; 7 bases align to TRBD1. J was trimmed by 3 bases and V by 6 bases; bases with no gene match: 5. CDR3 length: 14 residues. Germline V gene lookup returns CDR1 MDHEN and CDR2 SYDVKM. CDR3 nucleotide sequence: TGTGCCAGCAGACTGGGACAGACCAATCAGCCCCAGCATTTT. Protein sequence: CASRLGQTNQPQHF.

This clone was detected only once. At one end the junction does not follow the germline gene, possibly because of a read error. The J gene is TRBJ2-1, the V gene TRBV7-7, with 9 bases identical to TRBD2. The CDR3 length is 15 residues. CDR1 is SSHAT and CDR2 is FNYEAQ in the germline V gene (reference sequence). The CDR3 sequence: CASSLSGGSYNEQFF. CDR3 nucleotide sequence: TGTGCTAGCAGCCTGAGCGGGGGGTCCTACAATGAGCAGTTCTTC.

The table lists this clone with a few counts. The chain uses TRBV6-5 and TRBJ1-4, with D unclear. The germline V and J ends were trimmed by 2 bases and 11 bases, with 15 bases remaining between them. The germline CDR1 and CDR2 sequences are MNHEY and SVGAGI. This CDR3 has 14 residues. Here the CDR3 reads CASSYKGGWSKLFF. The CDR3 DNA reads TGTGCCAGCAGTTACAAGGGAGGATGGTCCAAACTGTTTTTT.

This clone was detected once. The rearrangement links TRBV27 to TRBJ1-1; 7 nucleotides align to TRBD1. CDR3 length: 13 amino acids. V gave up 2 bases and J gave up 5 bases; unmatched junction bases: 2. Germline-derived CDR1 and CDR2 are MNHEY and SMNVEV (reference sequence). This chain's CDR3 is CASSLSRGTEAFF. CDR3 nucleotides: TGTGCCAGCAGTTTAAGCAGGGGGACTGAAGCTTTCTTT.

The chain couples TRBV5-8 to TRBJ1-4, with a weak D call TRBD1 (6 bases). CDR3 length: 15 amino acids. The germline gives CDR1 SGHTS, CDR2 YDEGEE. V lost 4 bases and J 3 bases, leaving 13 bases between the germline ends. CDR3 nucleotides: TGTGCCAGCAGCCTTCGACAGGCGTCTAATGAAAAACTGTTTTTT. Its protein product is CASSLRQASNEKLFF.

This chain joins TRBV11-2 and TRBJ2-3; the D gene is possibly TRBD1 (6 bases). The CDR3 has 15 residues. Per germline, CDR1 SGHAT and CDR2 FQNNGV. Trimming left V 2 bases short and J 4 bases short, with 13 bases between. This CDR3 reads CASSLSYRVADTQYF. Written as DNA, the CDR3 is TGTGCCAGCAGCTTATCTTACAGGGTAGCAGATACGCAGTATTTT. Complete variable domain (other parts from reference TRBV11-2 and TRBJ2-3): EAGVAQSPRYKIIEKRQSVAFWCNPISGHATLYWYQQILGQGPKLLIQFQNNGVVDDSQLPKDRFSAERLKGVDSTLKIQPAKLEDSAVYLCASSLSYRVADTQYFGPGTRLTVL.

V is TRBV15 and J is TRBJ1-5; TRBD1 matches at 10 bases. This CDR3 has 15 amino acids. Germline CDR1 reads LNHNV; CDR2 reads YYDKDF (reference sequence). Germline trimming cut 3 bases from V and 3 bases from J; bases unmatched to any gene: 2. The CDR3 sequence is CATSRDRGTNQPQHF. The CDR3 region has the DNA TGTGCCACCAGCAGGGACAGGGGGACCAATCAGCCCCAGCATTTT.

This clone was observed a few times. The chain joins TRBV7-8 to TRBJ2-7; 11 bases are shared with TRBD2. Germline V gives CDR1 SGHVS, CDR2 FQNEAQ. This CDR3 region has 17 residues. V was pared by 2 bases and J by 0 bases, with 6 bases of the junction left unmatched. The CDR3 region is CASSLLAGGTLSYEQYF. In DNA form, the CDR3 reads TGTGCCAGCAGCTTACTAGCGGGGGGTACTCTCTCCTACGAGCAGTACTTC.

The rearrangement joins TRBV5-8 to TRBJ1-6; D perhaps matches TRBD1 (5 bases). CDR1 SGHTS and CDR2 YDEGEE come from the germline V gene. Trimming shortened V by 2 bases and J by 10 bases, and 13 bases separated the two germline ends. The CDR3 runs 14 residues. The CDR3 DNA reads TGTGCCAGCAGCTTTGGCGGGGGACGCTCACCCCTCCACTTT. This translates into CASSFGGGRSPLHF.

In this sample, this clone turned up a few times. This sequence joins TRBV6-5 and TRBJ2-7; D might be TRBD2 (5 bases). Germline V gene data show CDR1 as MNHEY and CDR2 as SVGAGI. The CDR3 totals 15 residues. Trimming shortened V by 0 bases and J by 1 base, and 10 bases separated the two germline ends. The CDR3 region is CASSYSYGESYEQYF. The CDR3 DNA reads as TGTGCCAGCAGTTACTCATACGGGGAATCCTACGAGCAGTACTTC.

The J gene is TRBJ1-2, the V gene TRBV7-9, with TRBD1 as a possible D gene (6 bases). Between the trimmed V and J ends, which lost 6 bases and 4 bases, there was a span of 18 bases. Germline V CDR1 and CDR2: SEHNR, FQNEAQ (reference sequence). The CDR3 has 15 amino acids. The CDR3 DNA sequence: TGTGCCAGCAGTGACCACGGGACAACCCTCTATGGCTACACCTTC. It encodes CASSDHGTTLYGYTF.

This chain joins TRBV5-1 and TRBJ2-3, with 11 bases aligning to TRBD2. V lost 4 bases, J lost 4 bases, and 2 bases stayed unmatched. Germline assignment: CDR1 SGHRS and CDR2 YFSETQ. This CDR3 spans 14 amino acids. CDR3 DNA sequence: TGCGCCAGCAGCGATAGCGGGGGGGCAGATACGCAGTATTTT. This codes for CASSDSGGADTQYF.

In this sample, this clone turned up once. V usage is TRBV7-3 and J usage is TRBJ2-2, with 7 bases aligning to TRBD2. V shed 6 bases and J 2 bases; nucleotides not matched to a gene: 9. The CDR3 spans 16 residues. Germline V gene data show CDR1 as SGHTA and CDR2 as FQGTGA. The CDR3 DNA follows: TGTGCCAGCAGGGCCCCCGGGGGACTAAACACCGGGGAGCTGTTTTTT. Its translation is CASRAPGGLNTGELFF.

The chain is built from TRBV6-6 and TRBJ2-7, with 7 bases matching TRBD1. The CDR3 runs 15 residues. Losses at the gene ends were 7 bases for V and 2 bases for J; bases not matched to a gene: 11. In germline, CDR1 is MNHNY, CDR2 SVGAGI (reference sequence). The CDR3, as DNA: TGTGCCAGCACTCAACCGGGACAGACTACCTACGAGCAGTACTTC. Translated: CASTQPGQTTYEQYF.

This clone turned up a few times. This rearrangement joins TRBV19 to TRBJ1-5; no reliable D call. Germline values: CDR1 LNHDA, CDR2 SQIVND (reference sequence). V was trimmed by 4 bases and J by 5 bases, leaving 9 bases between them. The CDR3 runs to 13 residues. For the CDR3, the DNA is TGTGCCAGTAGTAGCCACAACGATCAGCCCCAGCATTTT. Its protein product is CASSSHNDQPQHF. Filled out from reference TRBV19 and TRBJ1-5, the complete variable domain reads DGGITQSPKYLFRKEGQNVTLSCEQNLNHDAMYWYRQDPGQGLRLIYYSQIVNDFQKGDIAEGYSVSREKKESFPLTVTSAQKNPTAFYLCASSSHNDQPQHFGDGTRLSIL.

The CDR3 bases are TGTGCCAGCAGCTTTGGAGGGGTTGGGTCAGATACGCAGTATTTT. Translated, it gives CASSFGGVGSDTQYF. This chain connects TRBV11-3 to TRBJ2-3; a weak D match, TRBD2 (6 bases). Trimming shortened V by 3 bases and J by 4 bases, and 14 bases separated the two germline ends. The CDR3 extends over 15 amino acids. The germline V gene encodes CDR1 SGHNT and CDR2 YENEEA.

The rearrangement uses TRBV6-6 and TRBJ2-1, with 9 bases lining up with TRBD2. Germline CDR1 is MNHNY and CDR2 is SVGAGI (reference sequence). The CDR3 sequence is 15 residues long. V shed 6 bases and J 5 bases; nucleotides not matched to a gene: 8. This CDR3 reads CASSRPGLADNEQFF. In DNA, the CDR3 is TGTGCCAGCAGCAGACCGGGACTAGCCGACAATGAGCAGTTCTTC.

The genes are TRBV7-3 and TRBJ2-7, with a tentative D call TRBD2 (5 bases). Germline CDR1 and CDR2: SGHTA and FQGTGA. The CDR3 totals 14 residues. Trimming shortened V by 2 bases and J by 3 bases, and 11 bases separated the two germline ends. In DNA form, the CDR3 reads TGTGCCAGCAGCTTAGCCGGGGTCAGCTACGAGCAGTACTTC. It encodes CASSLAGVSYEQYF.

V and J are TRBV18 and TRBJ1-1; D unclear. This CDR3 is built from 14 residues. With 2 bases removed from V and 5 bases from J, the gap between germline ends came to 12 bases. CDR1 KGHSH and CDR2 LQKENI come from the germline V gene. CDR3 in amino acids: CASSPTPGRTEAFF. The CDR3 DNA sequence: TGTGCCAGCTCACCAACTCCAGGTAGGACTGAAGCTTTCTTT.